These 8 T cell receptor beta chains were sequenced from one sample in a study of OX40 agonist ivuxolimab in advanced cancers. Sequencing was performed with immunoSEQ multiplex PCR; in TCRdb, only in-frame clones are kept and a portion is missing. The sample has under 40,000 clones; 89% are singletons. The input for sequencing was CD4+ or CD8+ T cells sorted from blood, taken in a trial of the OX40 agonist ivuxolimab. Receptor source: an adult with an advanced solid tumor such as melanoma, head and neck, liver or kidney cancer.

CDR3 sequence (DNA): TGCGCCAGCAGGCCCCAGGCCTCGGGCCGCCATGAAAAACTGTTTTTT. Translated: CASRPQASGRHEKLFF. The rearrangement uses TRBV5-1 and TRBJ1-4, with unresolved D. V lost 5 bases to trimming and J lost 6 bases, with 20 bases between them. CDR3 length: 16 amino acids. Per the germline V gene, CDR1 is SGHRS and CDR2 is YFSETQ.

V gene TRBV10-1 combines with J gene TRBJ2-1, with D possibly matching TRBD1 (6 bases). Germline CDR1 WNHNN, CDR2 SYGVQD (reference sequence). CDR3 size: 14 residues. V lost 5 bases, J lost 0 bases, and 8 bases lay in between. CDR3 amino acids: CASSTGSSYNEQFF. As DNA, the CDR3 is TGCGCCAGCAGTACAGGGAGCTCCTACAATGAGCAGTTCTTC.

The chain links TRBV5-6 to TRBJ1-1; D is possibly TRBD1 (6 bases). V lost 0 bases to trimming and J lost 5 bases, with 17 bases between them. The CDR3 extends over 16 amino acids. Germline V gene sequence: CDR1 SGHDT, CDR2 YYEEEE. The CDR3 coding sequence is TGTGCCAGCAGCTTGGTATCGGCAGGGGCTTTGACTGAAGCTTTCTTT. This gives the protein CASSLVSAGALTEAFF.

The chain uses TRBV6-5 and TRBJ2-2; D tentatively reads TRBD1 or TRBD2 (5 bases each). V was cut by 1 base and J by 7 bases, with 16 bases left in between. The CDR3 is 16 residues long. The germline V gene encodes CDR1 MNHEY and CDR2 SVGAGI. CDR3 DNA: TGTGCCAGCAGTTACTACAGAGGGGATGGCATCGGGGAGCTGTTTTTT. Its translation is CASSYYRGDGIGELFF.

V is TRBV10-2 and J is TRBJ2-5, with D possibly being TRBD1 or TRBD2 (6 bases each). The end of the DNA aligns better with TRBJ2-7, so the J call may be wrong. CDR3 size: 14 residues. The germline gives CDR1 WSHSY, CDR2 SAAADI. The CDR3 sequence is CASSERGGGYEQYF. The CDR3 DNA is TGCGCCAGCAGTGAGAGAGGGGGAGGCTACGAGCAGTACTTC.

CDR3 protein: CAWTFRPGKVVWGYTF. CDR3 sequence (DNA): TGTGCCTGGACCTTTCGGCCGGGTAAAGTAGTATGGGGCTACACCTTC. This rearrangement joins TRBV30 to TRBJ1-2; D is unclear. V lost 4 bases to trimming and J lost 8 bases, with 26 bases between them. This CDR3 has 16 residues. Germline values: CDR1 GTSNPN, CDR2 SVGIG (reference sequence).

The chain has TRBV11-2 and TRBJ1-2; D is possibly TRBD1 (5 bases). The germline CDR1 and CDR2 sequences are SGHAT and FQNNGV. The V gene lost 5 bases and the J gene lost 5 bases, with 12 bases spanning the gap. The CDR3 sequence is 13 residues long. The CDR3 sequence: CASSARVGYGYTF. CDR3 DNA: TGTGCCAGCAGCGCCAGGGTCGGGTATGGCTACACCTTC.

This clone has only one observation. V gene TRBV19 combines with J gene TRBJ2-7, with 8 bases lining up with TRBD1. The CDR3 spans 14 residues. Germline CDR1 LNHDA, CDR2 SQIVND (reference sequence). The V gene end was trimmed by 9 bases and the J gene end by 4 bases; junction bases not matched to a gene: 11. This chain's CDR3 is CASRDRQNEYEQYF. In nucleotides, the CDR3 is TGTGCCAGCCGGGACAGGCAAAACGAGTACGAGCAGTACTTC. The full variable domain, with the rest looked up from reference TRBV19 and TRBJ2-7, is DGGITQSPKYLFRKEGQNVTLSCEQNLNHDAMYWYRQDPGQGLRLIYYSQIVNDFQKGDIAEGYSVSREKKESFPLTVTSAQKNPTAFYLCASRDRQNEYEQYFGPGTRLTVT.